Shown below are 4 T cell receptor beta chains from a single sample sequenced in a study of beta chain features in type 1 diabetes. No antigens are known for them. Whole-study results and caveats: Among patients with Type 1 diabetes, TCRB CDR3s were moderately but significantly shorter in every one of the four CD4+ subsets.

Sequenced material consisted of expressed TCRB transcripts (all of the isolated RNA was reverse transcribed). Repertoires were generated with immunoSEQ multiplex PCR, while TCRdb's copy carries only in-frame clones and drops some. The sample shows 250,000 to 300,000 clones, around 24% of them seen only once. Sequences were obtained from naive CD4+ T cells from blood. These receptors originate from a woman aged 25 to 39 with type 1 diabetes.

A few counts support this clone. The V and J genes are TRBV4-1 and TRBJ2-1, with no clear D. V lost 0 bases to trimming and J lost 5 bases, with 11 bases between them. The germline V gene encodes CDR1 MGHRA and CDR2 YSYEKL. This CDR3 is 15 amino acids long. Here the CDR3 DNA reads TGCGCCAGCAGCCAAGAGGCTAGTGTCCACAATGAGCAGTTCTTC. It translates to CASSQEASVHNEQFF.

There are a few counts of this clone. This chain links TRBV2 with TRBJ2-5, with D tentatively TRBD2 (5 bases). The V and J ends lost 3 bases and 2 bases respectively, with 10 bases between them. Germline V gives CDR1 SNHLY, CDR2 FYNNEI. The CDR3 is made up of 14 amino acids. CDR3 in amino acids: CASSERVGQETQYF. In nucleotides, the CDR3 is TGTGCCAGCAGTGAGCGGGTTGGGCAAGAGACCCAGTACTTC. Together with reference TRBV2 and TRBJ2-5, the CDR3 gives the full variable domain: EPEVTQTPSHQVTQMGQEVILRCVPISNHLYFYWYRQILGQKVEFLVSFYNNEISEKSEIFDDQFSVERPDGSNFTLKIRSTKLEDSAMYFCASSERVGQETQYFGPGTRLLVL.

The V and J genes are TRBV9 and TRBJ2-1; D may be TRBD1 (6 bases). V was shortened by 6 bases and J by 5 bases, with 18 bases between the two germline ends. Germline CDR1 and CDR2: SGDLS and YYNGEE. This CDR3 is built from 15 residues. The CDR3 reads CASTSTGRGDNEQFF. Written as DNA, the CDR3 is TGTGCCAGCACCAGTACAGGGCGTGGGGACAATGAGCAGTTCTTC.

This clone was counted a few times. The chain employs TRBV11-2 and TRBJ2-5; 10 bases are shared with TRBD2. This CDR3 region has 15 residues. CDR1 SGHAT and CDR2 FQNNGV come from the germline V gene. V trimming: 6 bases; J trimming: 2 bases; junction bases outside the gene matches: 6. CDR3 residues: CASRLAGNRQETQYF. DNA for the CDR3: TGTGCCAGCAGACTAGCGGGAAATCGGCAAGAGACCCAGTACTTC.